What follows are 21 T cell receptor beta chains derived from one specimen sequenced in a study of blood T cell repertoires in COVID-19. TCRdb's copy holds only in-frame clones and misses some; the assay was immunoSEQ multiplex PCR. Of over 45,000 clones listed, 83% are singletons. Sequencing was done on a sample of peripheral blood. Every receptor here comes from a woman of 80 years or more with acute or convalescent COVID-19.

The chain recombines TRBV11-2 with TRBJ1-2; D possibly corresponds to TRBD1 (6 bases). The V end was cut by 5 bases, the J end by 10 bases, with 17 bases between. This CDR3 region has 13 residues. From germline, CDR1 is SGHAT and CDR2 FQNNGV. The CDR3, as DNA: TGTGCCAGCAGCGTCGACCTCAGGGGAGACTACACCTTC. Translated, it gives CASSVDLRGDYTF.

The chain has TRBV19 and TRBJ2-2, with a tentative D call TRBD1 (5 bases). V was pared by 6 bases and J by 7 bases, with 12 bases between. Germline CDR1 reads LNHDA; CDR2 reads SQIVND (reference sequence). The CDR3 consists of 13 residues. CDR3 coding DNA: TGTGCCAGTAGAGGGTTGCAGGGCGGGGAGCTGTTTTTT. Translating gives CASRGLQGGELFF.

The chain is built from TRBV11-1 and TRBJ1-6; 8 positions agree with TRBD1. V lost 0 bases and J lost 7; bases outside the gene matches: 8. CDR3 length: 17 residues. Germline V gives CDR1 SGHAT, CDR2 FQDESV (reference sequence). CDR3 in DNA: TGTGCCAGCAGCTTAGCGCCCAGACAGGGGCCGAATTCACCCCTCCACTTT. It translates to CASSLAPRQGPNSPLHF.

On this clone: This specimen includes other DNA sequences encoding the same CDR3. The chain recombines TRBV18 with TRBJ2-3, with D uncertain. The CDR3 runs to 13 residues. Trimming pared 0 bases from V and 3 bases from J, leaving 4 bases between. Looked up from germline, CDR1 is KGHSH and CDR2 is LQKENI. CDR3 sequence: CASSPPSTDTQYF. The CDR3 DNA reads as TGTGCCAGCTCACCACCGTCAACAGATACGCAGTATTTT.

This clone occurred once. The chain has TRBV2 and TRBJ2-1; perhaps TRBD1 as D (5 bases). Per the germline V gene, CDR1 is SNHLY and CDR2 is FYNNEI. V was pared by 6 bases and J by 10 bases, with 13 bases between. This CDR3 is built from 12 residues. The chain's CDR3 is CASSGSGFEQFF. DNA for the CDR3: TGTGCCAGCAGCGGATCAGGGTTCGAGCAGTTCTTC.

This clone was seen a handful of times. The genes are TRBV7-2 and TRBJ2-5; 8 bases fit TRBD2. Unmatched junction bases numbered 5, after V lost 1 base and J lost 1 base. The germline gives CDR1 SGHTA, CDR2 FQGNSA. This CDR3 contains 16 residues. CDR3 DNA: TGTGCCAGCAGCTTAGTGGCGGGGGGTTTCCAAGAGACCCAGTACTTC. Encoded protein: CASSLVAGGFQETQYF. Full variable domain (outside the CDR3, taken from reference TRBV7-2 and TRBJ2-5): GAGVSQSPSNKVTEKGKDVELRCDPISGHTALYWYRQSLGQGLEFLIYFQGNSAPDKSGLPSDRFSAERTGGSVSTLTIQRTQQEDSAVYLCASSLVAGGFQETQYFGPGTRLLVL.

The chain joins TRBV7-9 to TRBJ2-5; possible D gene TRBD2, 6 bases. CDR3 length equals 15 residues. CDR1 and CDR2 from the germline V gene are SEHNR and FQNEAQ (reference sequence). V was pared by 2 bases and J by 5 bases, with 15 bases between. CDR3 nucleotide sequence: TGTGCCAGCAGCTTATCTAGCGCGGTGGGGGAGACCCAGTACTTC. Translating it yields CASSLSSAVGETQYF.

The chain has TRBV19 and TRBJ1-2, with D unresolved. This CDR3 is 14 amino acids long. Trimming pared 3 bases from V and 4 bases from J, leaving 12 bases between. Germline-derived CDR1 and CDR2 are LNHDA and SQIVND (reference sequence). As DNA, the CDR3 is TGTGCCAGTAGTATGGTCTCTCTGAGCTATGGCTACACCTTC. Residues: CASSMVSLSYGYTF.

V and J are TRBV6-1 and TRBJ1-2; 8 positions agree with TRBD1. CDR1 and CDR2 (germline): MNHNS, SASEGT. V was clipped by 2 bases and J by 4 bases; unmatched bases: 15. The CDR3 contains 18 residues. CDR3 DNA sequence: TGTGCCAGCAGTGAATTTCAGGGGGCGCGGACCACCCCCTATGGCTACACCTTC. Translating gives CASSEFQGARTTPYGYTF.

The V call is TRBV6-2 or TRBV6-3, the J call TRBJ1-2, with D tentatively TRBD1 (5 bases). CDR1 MNHEY and CDR2 SVGEGT come from the germline V gene. The length of the CDR3 is 17 residues. Between the trimmed V and J ends, which lost 2 bases and 4 bases, there was a span of 20 bases. CDR3 nucleotide sequence: TGTGCCAGCAGTTACGTGCCAGGGCCGTACGACTTCTATGGCTACACCTTC. It translates to CASSYVPGPYDFYGYTF.

This clone was detected a few times. The V gene is TRBV3-1 (or the pseudogene TRBV3-2), the J gene TRBJ1-2, with 8 bases aligning to TRBD1. The CDR3 sequence is 18 residues long. Trimming cost V 4 bases and J 2 bases; bases outside gene matches: 15. Germline CDR1 LGHDT, CDR2 YNNKEL (reference sequence). Written as DNA, the CDR3 is TGTGCCAGCAGCCGCCTCGGGGCAGGGGGCTCCTTAAACTATGGCTACACCTTC. Translation: CASSRLGAGGSLNYGYTF.

This chain links TRBV27 with TRBJ1-1; D perhaps matches TRBD1 (5 bases). CDR1 and CDR2 (germline): MNHEY, SMNVEV (reference sequence). V was trimmed by 3 bases and J by 4 bases, leaving 12 bases between them. This CDR3 is built from 14 residues. CDR3 nucleotide sequence: TGTGCCAGCAGTTTTTTCTCGGGGGGCACTGAAGCTTTCTTT. It encodes CASSFFSGGTEAFF.

This clone was recorded once. The chain is built from TRBV15 and TRBJ1-5, with a tentative D call TRBD1 (6 bases). Germline values: CDR1 LNHNV, CDR2 YYDKDF (reference sequence). The CDR3 has 14 residues. Trimming cost V 1 base and J 7 bases, with 11 bases left between them. The CDR3, as DNA: TGTGCCACCAGCAGAGTGCAGGGGCGGCAGCCCCAGCATTTT. Translation gives CATSRVQGRQPQHF. Supplemented by reference TRBV15 and TRBJ1-5, the full variable domain reads DAMVIQNPRYQVTQFGKPVTLSCSQTLNHNVMYWYQQKSSQAPKLLFHYYDKDFNNEADTPDNFQSRRPNTSFCFLDIRSPGLGDTAMYLCATSRVQGRQPQHFGDGTRLSIL.

V gene TRBV3-1 (or the pseudogene TRBV3-2) combines with J gene TRBJ1-4, with D tentatively TRBD1 (6 bases). Germline V gene data show CDR1 as LGHDT and CDR2 as YNNKEL (reference sequence). Trimming cost V 4 bases and J 8 bases, with 23 bases left between them. The CDR3 consists of 17 residues. The CDR3 nucleotides read TGTGCCAGCAGCCTCGAAGCGTACGCCCTGACAGGAGAAAAACTGTTTTTT. This codes for CASSLEAYALTGEKLFF.

This chain joins TRBV30 and TRBJ1-2; 10 bases line up with TRBD1. V was clipped by 3 bases and J by 3 bases; unmatched bases: 13. Germline V gene sequence: CDR1 GTSNPN, CDR2 SVGIG (reference sequence). There are 17 residues in the CDR3. The DNA of the CDR3 is TGTGCCTGGAGGATACCGGGACAGGGGATTTTAGACTATGGCTACACCTTC. Residues: CAWRIPGQGILDYGYTF.

The genes are TRBV9 and TRBJ2-7, with 7 nucleotides matching TRBD2. Per germline, CDR1 SGDLS and CDR2 YYNGEE. The CDR3 runs to 14 residues. Germline trimming cut 2 bases from V and 2 bases from J; bases unmatched to any gene: 4. CDR3 residues: CASSVLAEPYEQYF. Written as DNA, the CDR3 is TGTGCCAGCAGCGTCCTAGCGGAGCCCTACGAGCAGTACTTC.

This chain connects TRBV6-5 to TRBJ1-2; no clear D gene. From germline, CDR1 is MNHEY and CDR2 SVGAGI. The CDR3 loop spans 15 amino acids. The V end was cut by 0 bases, the J end by 0 bases, with 8 bases between. This CDR3 is CASSYSLLANYGYTF. CDR3 in DNA: TGTGCCAGCAGTTACTCACTCCTAGCTAACTATGGCTACACCTTC.

The CDR3, as DNA: TGTGCCAGCACCCCCCTTACTGAAGCTTTCTTT. It codes for CASTPLTEAFF. The chain recombines TRBV6-6 with TRBJ1-1; the D is unclear. The ends were cut back, 7 bases at V and 5 bases at J, with 8 bases in the middle. In germline, CDR1 is MNHNY, CDR2 SVGAGI (reference sequence). The CDR3 extends over 11 amino acids.

The V gene is TRBV5-4, the J gene TRBJ2-7; D might be TRBD2 (5 bases). The CDR3 contains 15 residues. With 5 bases removed from V and 1 base from J, the gap between germline ends came to 16 bases. Germline V gene sequence: CDR1 SGHNT, CDR2 YYREEE (reference sequence). CDR3 region: CASSPGGLPSYEQYF. The CDR3, as DNA: TGTGCCAGCAGTCCTGGCGGACTTCCATCCTACGAGCAGTACTTC.

The chain combines TRBV5-6 with TRBJ1-5; no clear D gene. CDR1 and CDR2 from the germline V gene are SGHDT and YYEEEE. This CDR3 is built from 16 residues. Trimming took off 1 base at V and 4 bases at J, with 15 bases between the two ends. Here the CDR3 DNA reads TGTGCCAGCAGCTTGCGCTCGTGGGTCGGGAATCAGCCCCAGCATTTT. Its translation is CASSLRSWVGNQPQHF.

This clone was detected a few times. J is TRBJ1-4 and V is TRBV19; a weak D match, TRBD1 (5 bases). Trimming shortened V by 4 bases and J by 4 bases, and 13 bases separated the two germline ends. Germline V gives CDR1 LNHDA, CDR2 SQIVND (reference sequence). The CDR3 extends over 15 amino acids. The CDR3 loop is CASSTPGRGNEKLFF. The CDR3 DNA follows: TGTGCCAGTAGTACCCCAGGGCGAGGTAATGAAAAACTGTTTTTT.